This T cell receptor beta chain was recovered during a study of shared clonotypes between healthy human individuals. Across the study: Plates per donor: three CD4 naive, three CD4 memory, two CD8 naive, one CD8 memory. Whole-study findings and limits: Generation probability values for non-shared clonotypes were lower than those for clonotypes shared by all four donors. Clonotypes that were shared across a handful of donors made up 4.5% to 5% of naive CD4 clonotypes.

The count of this clone is one. Its antigen is currently unknown. V was shortened by 0 bases and J by 3 bases, with 11 bases between the two germline ends. The germline V gene encodes CDR1 MDHEN and CDR2 SYDVKM. CDR3 length: 15 residues. Profiled with immunoSEQ multiplex PCR; TCRdb holds only in-frame clones, not every one. The repertoire includes about 2,500,000 clones, more than 80% of them detected once, and 0.14% sits in the top ten. V is TRBV28 and J is TRBJ1-2; a weak D match, TRBD1 (6 bases). Material: naive CD4+ T cells sorted from blood. Indicated subset: CD45RA+ positively selected. This TCR was recovered from a man aged 18 to 35 in good health. The CDR3 here is CASSLWTGRDYGYTF. The CDR3 region has the DNA TGTGCCAGCAGTTTATGGACAGGCCGGGACTATGGCTACACCTTC.